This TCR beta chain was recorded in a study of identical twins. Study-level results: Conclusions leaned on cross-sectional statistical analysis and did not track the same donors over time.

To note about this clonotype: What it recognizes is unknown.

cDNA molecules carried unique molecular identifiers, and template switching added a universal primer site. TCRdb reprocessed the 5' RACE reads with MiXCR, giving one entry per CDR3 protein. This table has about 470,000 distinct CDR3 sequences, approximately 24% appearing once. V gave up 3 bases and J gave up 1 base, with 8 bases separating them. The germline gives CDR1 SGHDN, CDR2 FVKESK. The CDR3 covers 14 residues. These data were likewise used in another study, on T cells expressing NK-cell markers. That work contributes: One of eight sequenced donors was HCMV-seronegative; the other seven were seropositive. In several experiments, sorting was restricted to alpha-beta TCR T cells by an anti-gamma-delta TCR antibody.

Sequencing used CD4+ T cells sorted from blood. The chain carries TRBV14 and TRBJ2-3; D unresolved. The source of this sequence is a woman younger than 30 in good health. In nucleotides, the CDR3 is TGTGCCAGCAGCCAGGGGTGGCGCACAGATACGCAGTATTTT. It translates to CASSQGWRTDTQYF.